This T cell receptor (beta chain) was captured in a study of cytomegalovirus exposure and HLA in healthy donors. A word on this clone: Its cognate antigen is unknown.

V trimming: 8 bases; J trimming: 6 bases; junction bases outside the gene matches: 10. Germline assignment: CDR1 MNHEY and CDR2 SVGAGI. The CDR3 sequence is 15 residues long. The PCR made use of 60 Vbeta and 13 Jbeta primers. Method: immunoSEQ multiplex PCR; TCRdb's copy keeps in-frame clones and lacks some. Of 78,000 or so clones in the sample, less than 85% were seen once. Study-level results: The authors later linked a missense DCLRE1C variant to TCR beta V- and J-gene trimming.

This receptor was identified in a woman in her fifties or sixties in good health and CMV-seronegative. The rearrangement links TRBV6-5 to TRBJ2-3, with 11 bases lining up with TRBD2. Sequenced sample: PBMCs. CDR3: CASAQLAGVSDTQYF. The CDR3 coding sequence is TGTGCCAGCGCTCAACTAGCGGGAGTTTCGGATACGCAGTATTTT.